Shown below are 8 T cell receptor beta chains from a single sample sequenced in a study of beta chain features in type 1 diabetes. Expressed TCRB transcripts were sequenced because the entire RNA isolate underwent reverse transcription. Using immunoSEQ multiplex PCR, the repertoire was profiled, and TCRdb retains in-frame clones only, with some absent. The sample shows under 400,000 clones, 11% to 15% of them seen only once. The specimen sequenced was central memory CD4+ T cells from blood. Receptor source: a man younger than 45 in good health.

This clone was seen a handful of times. The CDR3 coding sequence is TGCGCCAGCACCCATAGGGGGCGAGTTCTTTTCTACGAGCAGTACGTC. It codes for CASTHRGRVLFYEQYV. V gene TRBV23-1 combines with J gene TRBJ2-7; 7 nucleotides line up with TRBD1. TRBV23-1 is filed as an ORF, its function uncertain. The V segment lost 7 bases and the J segment 3 bases; nucleotides outside the gene matches: 15. The CDR3 runs 16 residues.

This clone was recorded a few times. The rearrangement uses TRBV27 and TRBJ1-1, with D hard to call. The CDR3 consists of 17 residues. Per germline, CDR1 MNHEY and CDR2 SMNVEV (reference sequence). Trimming took off 4 bases at V and 4 bases at J, with 22 bases between the two ends. The CDR3 region is CASSSISEQPRSTEAFF. The CDR3, as DNA: TGTGCCAGCAGTTCTATAAGCGAACAACCGAGGAGCACTGAAGCTTTCTTT.

The V gene is TRBV2, the J gene TRBJ2-1, with 16 nucleotides matching TRBD2. Germline V gene sequence: CDR1 SNHLY, CDR2 FYNNEI. The CDR3 is 16 amino acids. V shed 6 bases, J shed 15 bases, and the junction held 14 bases outside the gene matches. Here the CDR3 reads CASSDGTSGRALSRFF. DNA of the CDR3: TGTGCCAGCAGCGACGGGACTAGCGGGAGGGCCCTGTCTCGGTTCTTC.

DNA for the CDR3: TGTGCCAGCAGTGAGACTAGCGGTCCCTACAATGAGCAGTTCTTC. Residues: CASSETSGPYNEQFF. V gene TRBV25-1 combines with J gene TRBJ2-1, with 9 nucleotides matching TRBD2. Looked up from germline, CDR1 is MGHDK and CDR2 is SYGVNS. With V trimmed by 3 bases and J by 2 bases, 2 bases remained unmatched. This CDR3 comprises 15 residues.

The sample holds many counts of this clone. The chain recombines TRBV7-2 with TRBJ2-3; no clear D. The CDR3 has 14 amino acids. Germline values: CDR1 SGHTA, CDR2 FQGNSA. V lost 1 base, J lost 2 bases, and 7 bases lay in between. The CDR3 sequence: CASSLEGITDTQYF. The CDR3 DNA sequence: TGTGCCAGCAGCTTAGAAGGTATCACAGATACGCAGTATTTT.

The sample holds a few counts of this clone. The gene calls are TRBV30 and TRBJ2-3; possibly TRBD2 for D (6 bases). Between the trimmed V and J ends, which lost 5 bases and 7 bases, there was a span of 16 bases. Germline V lookup: CDR1 GTSNPN, CDR2 SVGIG (reference sequence). The CDR3 loop spans 13 amino acids. The CDR3 bases are TGTGCCTGGTCCGGGGGAGCAGCGCATACGCAGTATTTT. Translation: CAWSGGAAHTQYF.

This clone has a single count. V gene TRBV11-2 combines with J gene TRBJ2-2; D is uncertain. Germline values: CDR1 SGHAT, CDR2 FQNNGV. There are 14 residues in the CDR3. The germline V and J ends were trimmed by 3 bases and 1 base, with 6 bases remaining between them. The CDR3 nucleotides are TGTGCCAGCAGCTTTATCAGGAACACCGGGGAGCTGTTTTTT. Its protein is CASSFIRNTGELFF.

V usage is TRBV5-1 and J usage is TRBJ2-3; D gene ambiguous. The CDR3 covers 14 residues. Trimming shortened V by 2 bases and J by 2 bases, and 9 bases separated the two germline ends. In germline, CDR1 is SGHRS, CDR2 YFSETQ. CDR3 sequence reads: CASSLGANTDTQYF. The DNA of the CDR3 is TGCGCCAGCAGCTTAGGTGCAAACACAGATACGCAGTATTTT.